A single sample gave rise to the 18 T cell receptor beta chains below, sequenced in a study of cytomegalovirus exposure and HLA in healthy donors. PCR amplification relied on 60 Vbeta primers (plus 13 Jbeta primers). Method: immunoSEQ multiplex PCR; TCRdb's copy keeps in-frame clones and lacks some. This table holds approximately 97,000 clones, about four fifths found once. The sequenced sample was PBMCs. Receptors originate from a woman aged 65 to 85 in good health and CMV-seropositive.

The chain is built from TRBV29-1 and TRBJ2-1; the match to TRBD2 covers 10 bases. V lost 1 base and J lost 10; bases outside the gene matches: 19. Looked up from germline, CDR1 is SQVTM and CDR2 is ANQGSEA. This CDR3 is 18 amino acids long. CDR3 sequence: CSVEGGSGRLVGYWEQFF. The CDR3 bases are TGCAGCGTTGAAGGGGGTAGCGGGAGGTTAGTAGGTTACTGGGAGCAGTTCTTC.

This clone has a handful of counts. For the CDR3, the DNA is TGTGCCAGCAGCTCCCAAGCGGGATCGGGTCCCTACGAGCAGTACTTC. Translated: CASSSQAGSGPYEQYF. The chain uses TRBV9 and TRBJ2-7, with 7 positions matching TRBD2. The germline gives CDR1 SGDLS, CDR2 YYNGEE. V shed 4 bases and J 2 bases; nucleotides not matched to a gene: 12. The CDR3 spans 16 residues.

This clone was counted a few times. The chain recombines TRBV18 with TRBJ2-7; maybe TRBD1 (5 bases). CDR1 is KGHSH and CDR2 is LQKENI in the germline V gene. The CDR3 covers 13 residues. V lost 5 bases, J lost 5 bases, and 13 bases lay in between. CDR3: CASSGQGSNEQYF. The CDR3 nucleotides read TGTGCCAGCTCAGGCCAGGGCTCGAACGAGCAGTACTTC.

The CDR3 region is CASSYRTFDEQYF. The CDR3 coding sequence is TGTGCCAGCAGTTACCGGACTTTTGACGAGCAGTACTTC. The V and J genes are TRBV6-5 and TRBJ2-7; possible D gene TRBD2, 5 bases. With 2 bases removed from V and 5 bases from J, the gap between germline ends came to 10 bases. This CDR3 contains 13 residues. The germline V gene encodes CDR1 MNHEY and CDR2 SVGAGI.

This clone was observed a handful of times. The chain combines TRBV28 with TRBJ1-1; 9 nucleotides match TRBD1. Germline V lookup: CDR1 MDHEN, CDR2 SYDVKM. V trimming: 5 bases; J trimming: 4 bases; junction bases outside the gene matches: 11. The CDR3 covers 16 residues. CDR3 protein: CASSPGDGTGFTEAFF. DNA of the CDR3: TGTGCCAGCAGTCCCGGCGACGGGACAGGGTTCACTGAAGCTTTCTTT. Variable domain in full (rest from reference TRBV28 and TRBJ1-1): DVKVTQSSRYLVKRTGEKVFLECVQDMDHENMFWYRQDPGLGLRLIYFSYDVKMKEKGDIPEGYSVSREKKERFSLILESASTNQTSMYLCASSPGDGTGFTEAFFGQGTRLTVV.

This chain uses TRBV27 with TRBJ2-7; 8 bases line up with TRBD2. Germline CDR1 and CDR2: MNHEY and SMNVEV (reference sequence). This CDR3 has 14 amino acids. V lost 3 bases to trimming and J lost 7 bases; unmatched junction nucleotides: 8. This chain's CDR3 is CASSFSGSRREQYF. CDR3 bases: TGTGCCAGCAGTTTCAGCGGGAGCCGAAGGGAGCAGTACTTC.

The chain uses TRBV2 and TRBJ2-7, with 10 positions matching TRBD1. The length of the CDR3 is 14 residues. V was clipped by 4 bases and J by 5 bases; unmatched bases: 5. CDR1 is SNHLY, CDR2 FYNNEI, per germline. The CDR3 DNA is TGTGCCAGCAGTGCGGGACAGGGGTTCGACGAGCAGTACTTC. Translated, it gives CASSAGQGFDEQYF.

This clone was observed a single time. J is TRBJ2-7 and V is TRBV11-3; 7 nucleotides line up with TRBD2. Germline V gives CDR1 SGHNT, CDR2 YENEEA. The CDR3 loop spans 14 amino acids. With 2 bases clipped from V and 2 bases from J, the junction kept 3 bases outside the gene matches. The CDR3 here is CASSLSSGPYEQYF. Here the CDR3 DNA reads TGTGCCAGCAGCTTATCTAGCGGACCCTACGAGCAGTACTTC.

This chain links TRBV6-6 with TRBJ2-7; TRBD2 might be the D (6 bases). The germline CDR1 and CDR2 sequences are MNHNY and SVGAGI (reference sequence). CDR3 length: 14 residues. V lost 6 bases, J lost 1 base, and 13 bases lay in between. The CDR3 sequence is CASRPGLASYEQYF. The CDR3 DNA reads TGTGCCAGCAGACCGGGACTGGCTTCCTACGAGCAGTACTTC.

This clone has more than one count but fewer than ten. The chain links TRBV7-9 to TRBJ2-3; 7 positions agree with TRBD2. The CDR3 is 16 residues long. CDR1 is SEHNR, CDR2 FQNEAQ, per germline (reference sequence). V dropped 2 bases and J dropped 2; count of bases not matched to a gene: 7. The DNA for the CDR3 is TGTGCCAGCAGCTTACGATCTAGCGGCCCCACAGATACGCAGTATTTT. This sequence encodes CASSLRSSGPTDTQYF.

This rearrangement joins TRBV7-2 to TRBJ2-6; tentatively, D is TRBD1 (5 bases). Trimming stripped 5 bases from V and 5 bases from J, with 13 bases between. Germline V gene lookup returns CDR1 SGHTA and CDR2 FQGNSA. CDR3 size: 15 residues. The CDR3 is CASSHDSAWANVLTF. The CDR3 coding sequence is TGTGCCAGCAGCCACGACAGTGCCTGGGCCAACGTCCTGACTTTC. The variable domain in full, completed from reference TRBV7-2 and TRBJ2-6, reads GAGVSQSPSNKVTEKGKDVELRCDPISGHTALYWYRQSLGQGLEFLIYFQGNSAPDKSGLPSDRFSAERTGGSVSTLTIQRTQQEDSAVYLCASSHDSAWANVLTFGAGSRLTVL.

The rearrangement joins TRBV11-2 to TRBJ2-7, with a weak D call TRBD2 (5 bases). Between the trimmed V and J ends, which lost 5 bases and 3 bases, there was a span of 8 bases. The CDR3 has 12 amino acids. Germline V gene lookup returns CDR1 SGHAT and CDR2 FQNNGV. The CDR3 sequence is CASSEGLYEQYF. CDR3 bases: TGTGCCAGCAGCGAGGGTCTCTACGAGCAGTACTTC.

This clone was observed a handful of times. V gene TRBV19 combines with J gene TRBJ2-7, with 8 bases aligning to TRBD1. The CDR3 length is 15 residues. J gave up 2 bases and V 1 base, and 4 bases lay outside the gene matches. Per the germline V gene, CDR1 is LNHDA and CDR2 is SQIVND (reference sequence). The CDR3 region has the DNA TGTGCCAGTAGTATAGGGGGACAGGCCACCTACGAGCAGTACTTC. This encodes CASSIGGQATYEQYF.

This chain connects TRBV7-9 to TRBJ2-7, with 9 positions matching TRBD2. After removal of 5 bases from V and 2 bases from J, the junction contained 10 bases not matched to a gene. The germline V gene has CDR1 SEHNR and CDR2 FQNEAQ (reference sequence). This CDR3 spans 16 amino acids. As DNA, the CDR3 is TGTGCCAGCAGCGGAGCGGGAGGCCGGCCGGCCTACGAGCAGTACTTC. Amino acid sequence: CASSGAGGRPAYEQYF.

The rearrangement links TRBV2 to TRBJ1-4; 10 nucleotides agree with TRBD1. With 6 bases clipped from V and 4 bases from J, the junction kept 5 bases outside the gene matches. Germline V gene sequence: CDR1 SNHLY, CDR2 FYNNEI. This CDR3 region has 15 residues. The chain's CDR3 is CASRLRDRGNEKLFF. CDR3 sequence (DNA): TGTGCCAGCAGACTCCGGGACAGGGGTAATGAAAAACTGTTTTTT.

The chain employs TRBV7-2 and TRBJ1-2; the D gene is possibly TRBD1 (5 bases). The CDR3 consists of 15 residues. The germline V gene encodes CDR1 SGHTA and CDR2 FQGNSA. The germline V and J ends were trimmed by 5 bases and 4 bases, with 17 bases remaining between them. The CDR3 sequence is CASSPGGSVTYGYTF. The CDR3 nucleotides read TGTGCCAGCAGCCCCGGGGGTTCGGTTACCTATGGCTACACCTTC.

This clone is a singleton in its sample. The V and J genes are TRBV5-5 and TRBJ2-5; TRBD1 matches at 8 bases. The CDR3 extends over 13 amino acids. V lost 4 bases, J lost 4 bases, and 3 bases stayed unmatched. Germline CDR1 and CDR2: SGHKS and YYEKEE (reference sequence). This CDR3 reads CASSQTGVETQYF. The CDR3 region has the DNA TGTGCCAGCAGCCAGACAGGGGTAGAGACCCAGTACTTC. The full variable domain, in which reference TRBV5-5 and TRBJ2-5 provide the parts outside the CDR3, is DAGVTQSPTHLIKTRGQQVTLRCSPISGHKSVSWYQQVLGQGPQFIFQYYEKEERGRGNFPDRFSARQFPNYSSELNVNALLLGDSALYLCASSQTGVETQYFGPGTRLLVL.

The V call is TRBV7-2, the J call TRBJ2-5; TRBD1 agrees at 7 bases. Germline V gene sequence: CDR1 SGHTA, CDR2 FQGNSA. J gave up 4 bases and V 5 bases, and 7 bases lay outside the gene matches. This CDR3 is built from 14 residues. DNA of the CDR3: TGTGCCAGCAGCCCGGGACAGCTAGGAGAGACCCAGTACTTC. This encodes CASSPGQLGETQYF.